This passage covers 23 T cell receptor beta chains from one sample sequenced in a study of human T cells and chemical hapten exposure (dated by TCRdb to 2020 to 2022). The time point tag for this specimen amounts to: patch test 1, 2 weeks after DPC sensitization. Sample treatment or condition, as interpreted from the label and publication: therapeutic diphenylcyclopropenone sensitization with weekly scalp DPC. Libraries were made using RACE. Reads for this sample came from a NextSeq 500. In TCRdb, the public reads were trimmed at Q25 with fastp and aligned with MiXCR, with productive beta chains retained. Entries that share a CDR3 protein sequence are merged under the most common genes and DNA. For this sample the table gives approximately 79,000 distinct CDR3 sequences, of which about a tenth were detected only once. In total, the top ten clones hold approximately 1.5% of the sample. Material: whole blood, obtained in connection with sensitization to the hapten diphenylcyclopropenone (DPC). The receptor set was obtained from a woman in her fifties or sixties with alopecia areata. Some clones in this sample may be carry-over from other donors' samples.

The rearrangement uses TRBV19 and TRBJ2-1, with D maybe TRBD2 (6 bases). V was shortened by 6 bases and J by 2 bases, with 14 bases between the two germline ends. This CDR3 contains 15 residues. CDR1 is LNHDA and CDR2 is SQIVND in the germline V gene (reference sequence). CDR3 sequence reads: CASRGQGLAYNEQFF. The CDR3 DNA is TGTGCCAGTAGGGGCCAGGGACTGGCCTACAATGAGCAGTTCTTC.

This clonotype has a count of ten or more. The chain employs TRBV29-1 and TRBJ2-3; a weak D match, TRBD2 (6 bases). This CDR3 is built from 14 residues. Deletions cut 6 bases from V and 3 bases from J, with 16 bases between. The germline V gene encodes CDR1 SQVTM and CDR2 ANQGSEA. CDR3 sequence: CSVPPAGRTDTQYF. Written as DNA, the CDR3 is TGCAGCGTCCCCCCGGCGGGGAGGACAGATACGCAGTATTTT.

This clonotype was recorded at least ten times. This chain joins TRBV29-1 and TRBJ1-4, with unresolved D. The CDR3 extends over 10 amino acids. Germline V lookup: CDR1 SQVTM, CDR2 ANQGSEA. V was cut by 6 bases and J by 7 bases, with 6 bases left in between. The CDR3: CSVLGEKLFF. CDR3 nucleotides: TGCAGCGTACTGGGTGAAAAACTGTTTTTT.

This clonotype was observed a handful of times. The V and J genes are TRBV7-2 and TRBJ2-3; TRBD2 aligns across 7 bases. Germline lookup yields CDR1 SGHTA and CDR2 FQGNSA. The CDR3 has 14 residues. Germline trimming cut 5 bases from V and 4 bases from J; bases unmatched to any gene: 6. CDR3 bases: TGTGCCAGCAGCAAACTAGCGATGGCAGATACGCAGTATTTT. This codes for CASSKLAMADTQYF.

Many counts were recorded for this clonotype. The chain combines TRBV30 with TRBJ2-3; no definite D call. From germline, CDR1 is GTSNPN and CDR2 SVGIG (reference sequence). This CDR3 is 12 amino acids long. Trimming took off 3 bases at V and 4 bases at J, with 8 bases between the two ends. CDR3 region: CAWSPMPDTQYF. The DNA of the CDR3 is TGTGCCTGGAGCCCAATGCCAGATACGCAGTATTTT.

With regard to this clonotype: One end of the junction fails to match germline, which may point to a read error. V gene TRBV10-1 combines with J gene TRBJ2-5, with 11 bases lining up with TRBD2. This CDR3 has 13 amino acids. Germline CDR1 and CDR2: WNHNN and SYGVQD (reference sequence). The CDR3 loop is CASSVLAGEIQYF. In DNA, the CDR3 is TGCGCCAGCAGTGTACTAGCGGGAGAGATCCAGTACTTC.

In this sample, this clonotype turned up a few times. The V and J genes are TRBV28 and TRBJ2-1; the D call may be TRBD1 or TRBD2 (5 bases each). With 6 bases removed from V and 13 bases from J, the gap between germline ends came to 13 bases. There are 11 residues in the CDR3. CDR1 is MDHEN and CDR2 is SYDVKM in the germline V gene. CDR3 sequence: CASRERDAQFF. CDR3 in DNA: TGTGCCAGCAGAGAAAGGGACGCTCAGTTCTTC. The full variable domain, completed using reference TRBV28 and TRBJ2-1, is DVKVTQSSRYLVKRTGEKVFLECVQDMDHENMFWYRQDPGLGLRLIYFSYDVKMKEKGDIPEGYSVSREKKERFSLILESASTNQTSMYLCASRERDAQFFGPGTRLTVL.

This clonotype was seen repeatedly, ten times or more. The chain links TRBV6-5 to TRBJ1-5, with 10 bases fitting TRBD1. The germline CDR1 and CDR2 sequences are MNHEY and SVGAGI. The V and J ends lost 6 bases and 0 bases, in that order; junction bases with no gene match: 2. This CDR3 has 15 amino acids. Written as DNA, the CDR3 is TGTGCCAGCAGAGGGACAGGGGATAGCAATCAGCCCCAGCATTTT. Amino acid sequence: CASRGTGDSNQPQHF.

The chain is built from TRBV7-2 and TRBJ2-1, with D possibly being TRBD2 (6 bases). The V gene lost 5 bases and the J gene lost 7 bases, with 12 bases spanning the gap. The germline gives CDR1 SGHTA, CDR2 FQGNSA. This CDR3 contains 13 residues. Here the CDR3 reads CASSAQSGNEQFF. The CDR3 DNA reads TGTGCCAGCAGCGCCCAAAGCGGGAATGAGCAGTTCTTC.

This clonotype has ten or more counts. The chain recombines TRBV19 with TRBJ1-5; TRBD1 matches at 9 bases. CDR3 size: 16 residues. CDR1 and CDR2 from the germline V gene are LNHDA and SQIVND (reference sequence). V shed 7 bases, J shed 3 bases, and the junction held 10 bases outside the gene matches. The CDR3 DNA follows: TGTGCCAGTACTACAATCACAGGGGGCCCCAATCAGCCCCAGCATTTT. It encodes CASTTITGGPNQPQHF.

Many counts were recorded for this clonotype. V gene TRBV11-2 combines with J gene TRBJ2-7; no definite D call. Germline V gives CDR1 SGHAT, CDR2 FQNNGV. The V end lost 5 bases, the J end lost 7 bases, and 9 bases lay between the germline ends. The CDR3 consists of 11 residues. The chain's CDR3 is CASSTTREQYF. In nucleotides, the CDR3 is TGTGCCAGCAGCACCACCCGAGAGCAGTACTTC.

This clonotype was counted many times. The chain has TRBV9 and TRBJ2-1; D gene uncertain. Germline loops: CDR1 SGDLS, CDR2 YYNGEE. V shed 0 bases and J shed 0 bases, with 22 bases lying between them. The CDR3 extends over 20 amino acids. The CDR3, as DNA: TGTGCCAGCAGCGTAGACGCCGGAACGCCCCTTAGGAGCTCCTACAATGAGCAGTTCTTC. Its translation: CASSVDAGTPLRSSYNEQFF.

The CDR3 DNA reads TGTGCCAGCAGCCAGACAGGGGGCGCGGATGAAAAACTGTTTTTT. As protein: CASSQTGGADEKLFF. The chain joins TRBV7-9 to TRBJ1-4, with 10 bases that match TRBD1. V lost 5 bases to trimming and J lost 6 bases; unmatched junction nucleotides: 6. Germline V gives CDR1 SEHNR, CDR2 FQNEAQ (reference sequence). CDR3 size: 15 residues.

The CDR3 reads CASSVRRGTDTQYF. The CDR3 coding sequence is TGTGCCAGCAGTGTGCGGAGGGGCACAGATACGCAGTATTTT. The chain links TRBV25-1 to TRBJ2-3; possibly TRBD2 for D (6 bases). This CDR3 contains 14 residues. From germline, CDR1 is MGHDK and CDR2 SYGVNS. Trimming cost V 4 bases and J 1 base, with 9 bases left between them.

This clonotype appeared many times. The chain joins TRBV11-3 to TRBJ2-1; D gene ambiguous. V lost 1 base and J 6 bases, leaving 7 bases between the germline ends. The CDR3 sequence is 13 residues long. CDR1 is SGHNT and CDR2 is YENEEA in the germline V gene. The CDR3 DNA follows: TGTGCCAGCAGCTTAGCCCCCCGCAATGAGCAGTTCTTC. Protein: CASSLAPRNEQFF.

This clonotype is a singleton in its sample. DNA for the CDR3: TGTGCCAGCAGCTTAGGGGGCACGTCCTACGAGCAGTACTTC. Its translation is CASSLGGTSYEQYF. The chain joins TRBV7-9 to TRBJ2-7, with TRBD1 as a possible D gene (5 bases). V lost 1 base to trimming and J lost 1 base, with 8 bases between them. Germline-derived CDR1 and CDR2 are SEHNR and FQNEAQ (reference sequence). The CDR3 has 14 residues.

A note on this clonotype: Given a much more abundant clone one base away, this may be a read error. The chain combines TRBV12-3 or TRBV12-4 with TRBJ1-5; 9 nucleotides agree with TRBD1. V shed 6 bases, J shed 0 bases, and the junction held 3 bases outside the gene matches. CDR3 length: 15 amino acids. In nucleotides, the CDR3 is TGTGCCAGCAGGCCGGGACAGGGTAGCAATCAGCCCCAGCATTTT. It is translated as CASRPGQGSNQPQHF.

This clonotype was seen a handful of times. The V gene is TRBV10-3, the J gene TRBJ2-1, with 10 bases identical to TRBD2. The CDR3 has 15 residues. Germline values: CDR1 ENHRY, CDR2 SYGVKD. Trimming cost V 6 bases and J 6 bases; bases outside gene matches: 8. The CDR3 loop reads CAISLLAGEGNEQFF. CDR3 coding DNA: TGTGCCATCAGCCTCCTAGCGGGAGAGGGCAATGAGCAGTTCTTC.

This chain uses TRBV7-8 with TRBJ2-5; 13 positions agree with TRBD2. V lost 6 bases, J lost 4 bases, and 2 bases stayed unmatched. This CDR3 is built from 14 residues. CDR1 is SGHVS and CDR2 is FQNEAQ in the germline V gene. CDR3 nucleotide sequence: TGTGCCAGCAGACTAGCGGGAGGGGGAGAGACCCAGTACTTC. This translates into CASRLAGGGETQYF.

This clonotype has at least ten counts. The chain employs TRBV7-2 and TRBJ1-1; D may be TRBD1 (6 bases). Per the germline V gene, CDR1 is SGHTA and CDR2 is FQGNSA. V lost 3 bases, J lost 4 bases, and 6 bases lay in between. The CDR3 runs to 12 residues. CDR3 loop: CASSLTGTEAFF. As DNA, the CDR3 is TGTGCCAGCAGCTTGACAGGCACTGAAGCTTTCTTT. The full variable domain, completed using reference TRBV7-2 and TRBJ1-1, is GAGVSQSPSNKVTEKGKDVELRCDPISGHTALYWYRQSLGQGLEFLIYFQGNSAPDKSGLPSDRFSAERTGGSVSTLTIQRTQQEDSAVYLCASSLTGTEAFFGQGTRLTVV.

A few counts support this clonotype. DNA for the CDR3: TGTGCCAGCAGTAAGGACAGGGGAAACAATCAGCCCCAGCATTTT. Translated: CASSKDRGNNQPQHF. The genes are TRBV6-6 and TRBJ1-5; 9 bases are a match to TRBD1. CDR3 length equals 15 residues. V trimming: 5 bases; J trimming: 3 bases; junction bases outside the gene matches: 5. Looked up from germline, CDR1 is MNHNY and CDR2 is SVGAGI (reference sequence).

A single count supports this clonotype. The junction departs from germline at one end; a sequencing error may be responsible. V usage is TRBV27 and J usage is TRBJ2-1; D is ambiguous. Germline assignment: CDR1 MNHEY and CDR2 SMNVEV (reference sequence). The CDR3 loop spans 15 amino acids. The CDR3 region has the DNA TGTGCCAACAGTCCCTCAACTCTCGCCTACAATGAGCAGTTCTTC. This encodes CANSPSTLAYNEQFF.

The V gene is TRBV20-1, the J gene TRBJ2-5, with TRBD2 matching over 10 bases. In germline, CDR1 is DFQATT, CDR2 SNEGSKA (reference sequence). Trimming took 3 bases from V and 1 from J; bases not matched to a gene: 11. The CDR3 contains 17 residues. CDR3 amino acids: CSARRGAAGGPQETQYF. The DNA for the CDR3 is TGCAGTGCTAGGAGGGGAGCAGCGGGAGGGCCCCAAGAGACCCAGTACTTC.